These T cell receptor beta chains were read from a single sample in a study of blood T cells in healthy people across ages. TCRdb analysed the 5' RACE reads with MiXCR anew, one entry per CDR3 protein. The table includes roughly 1.5 million distinct CDR3 sequences, approximately 43% detected once. The source material was blood. Receptor source: a woman aged 18-35 years in good health. Both conserved end residues are part of each CDR3. D genes are given only for firm matches. Size is omitted from some rows. Given values are once, few, many or a class for expanded clones.

V gene	clone size	D gene	J gene	CDR3 protein	CDR3 DNA
TRBV29-1	-	TRBD2	TRBJ2-1	CSGLIGRSLLTGGQFF	TGCAGCGGTCTTATCGGGAGGTCACTTCTGACGGGTGGGCAGTTCTTC
TRBV27	-	-	TRBJ1-4	CASSLSPRGAVFF	TGTGCCAGCAGCTTGAGCCCCCGAGGGGCGGTGTTTTTT
TRBV4-2	-	-	TRBJ2-7	CASSQEAAGTSYEQYF	TGTGCCAGCAGCCAAGAAGCCGCCGGGACATCCTACGAGCAGTACTTC
TRBV27	-	TRBD2	TRBJ2-5	CASSLWAGGSETQYF	TGTGCCAGCAGTTTATGGGCGGGAGGTTCGGAGACCCAGTACTTC
TRBV25-1	-	TRBD1	TRBJ2-2	CASSPRTGGFNTGELFF	TGTGCCAGCAGTCCACGGACAGGGGGCTTTAATACCGGGGAGCTGTTTTTT
TRBV29-1	-	-	TRBJ2-7	CSVQSRSGSYEQYF	TGCAGCGTTCAGTCTCGGTCTGGGTCCTACGAGCAGTACTTC
TRBV10-3	few	TRBD1	TRBJ1-6	CAISEGQGNSPLHF	TGTGCCATCAGTGAGGGACAGGGAAATTCACCCCTCCACTTT
TRBV7-2	many	-	TRBJ2-7	CASSLDPVYEQYF	TGTGCCAGCAGCTTAGATCCGGTCTACGAGCAGTACTTC
TRBV5-1	few	-	TRBJ2-1	CASSQESRLAEQFF	TGCGCCAGCAGCCAGGAGAGCCGCCTAGCTGAGCAGTTCTTC
TRBV6-5	-	-	TRBJ1-4	CASSYSGRDAPNEKLFF	TGTGCCAGCAGTTACTCCGGCAGGGATGCCCCTAATGAAAAACTGTTTTTT
TRBV7-9	many	-	TRBJ2-7	CASSSTSTSFYEQYF	TGTGCCAGCAGCTCTACATCTACTAGTTTCTACGAGCAGTACTTC
TRBV6-2/TRBV6-3	-	-	TRBJ1-1	CASKEGGAITEAFF	TGTGCCAGCAAAGAGGGGGGCGCGATCACTGAAGCTTTCTTT
TRBV29-1	-	-	TRBJ1-1	CSVVRVGLNTGAFF	TGCAGCGTGGTTCGTGTGGGACTAAACACTGGAGCTTTCTTT
TRBV20-1	few	-	TRBJ2-1	CSARPGMETQFF	TGCAGTGCTAGACCAGGGATGGAGACCCAGTTCTTC
TRBV6-6	-	-	TRBJ2-1	CASSPARVGQFF	TGTGCCAGCAGTCCCGCCCGGGTGGGGCAGTTCTTC
TRBV6-2/TRBV6-3	few	-	TRBJ1-5	CASSPGGRNQPQHF	TGTGCCAGCAGCCCCGGGGGACGGAATCAGCCCCAGCATTTT
TRBV14	few	-	TRBJ2-7	CASSRDRNFYEQYF	TGTGCCAGCAGCCGAGACAGGAACTTCTACGAGCAGTACTTC
TRBV10-3	many	-	TRBJ2-7	CAISEKGDGYEQYF	TGTGCCATCAGTGAAAAGGGGGACGGCTACGAGCAGTACTTC
TRBV20-1	few	TRBD2	TRBJ2-3	CSARVVSGSSTQYF	TGCAGTGCTAGAGTTGTTAGCGGGAGCAGTACGCAGTATTTT
TRBV30	few	-	TRBJ1-6	CAWSGNSPLHF	TGTGCCTGGAGTGGTAATTCACCCCTCCACTTT
TRBV5-1	-	TRBD1	TRBJ2-1	CASNPDRVYNEQFF	TGCGCCAGCAACCCGGACAGGGTCTACAATGAGCAGTTCTTC
TRBV6-6	-	-	TRBJ2-3	CASSSRTATSTDTQYF	TGTGCCAGCAGTTCAAGGACAGCAACTAGCACAGATACGCAGTATTTT
TRBV25-1	few	-	TRBJ1-4	CASSLGGFEKLFF	TGTGCCAGCAGCTTAGGAGGGTTCGAAAAACTGTTTTTT
TRBV20-1	-	TRBD2	TRBJ2-4	CSASSGLAGGSEPYF	TGCAGTGCCAGTTCGGGACTAGCGGGAGGGAGCGAGCCTTACTTC
TRBV27	-	-	TRBJ2-3	CASSPPGGWTDTQYF	TGTGCCAGCAGTCCACCGGGGGGCTGGACAGATACGCAGTATTTT
TRBV28	-	TRBD2	TRBJ2-3	CASSLRRELTDTQYF	TGTGCCAGCAGTTTAAGGCGGGAGCTCACAGATACGCAGTATTTT
TRBV10-3	-	-	TRBJ2-7	CAISYPSSYEQYF	TGTGCCATCAGTTATCCTAGCTCCTACGAGCAGTACTTC
TRBV18	few	TRBD2	TRBJ2-7	CASSRTSGVPYNEQYF	TGTGCCAGTTCACGGACTAGCGGGGTCCCCTACAATGAGCAGTACTTC
TRBV4-1	few	-	TRBJ2-7	CASSQDWRTAEQYF	TGCGCCAGCAGCCAAGATTGGCGGACAGCCGAGCAGTACTTC
TRBV9	-	-	TRBJ1-1	CASSVGSFGDTEAFF	TGTGCCAGCAGCGTAGGTAGTTTCGGCGATACTGAAGCTTTCTTT
TRBV6-6	few	TRBD1	TRBJ1-5	CASSFTGGGGNQPQHF	TGTGCCAGCAGTTTCACAGGGGGCGGTGGCAATCAGCCCCAGCATTTT
TRBV9	few	-	TRBJ2-7	CASSVGGDSSSYEQYF	TGTGCCAGCAGCGTAGGGGGGGACTCGTCCTCCTACGAGCAGTACTTC
TRBV6-2/TRBV6-3	few	-	TRBJ1-5	CATSVRRTGNQPQHF	TGTGCCACCAGTGTTAGGCGCACAGGGAATCAGCCCCAGCATTTT
TRBV12-3/TRBV12-4	once	TRBD1	TRBJ1-1	CASSRSRQGGTEAFF	TGTGCCAGCAGCAGAAGCCGACAGGGAGGAACTGAAGCTTTCTTT
TRBV27	-	TRBD1	TRBJ1-1	CASTPRDRLNTEAFF	TGTGCCAGCACCCCCAGGGACAGACTGAACACTGAAGCTTTCTTT
TRBV7-9	few	-	TRBJ2-7	CASSLAGSPNEQYF	TGTGCCAGCAGCTTAGCGGGCTCCCCCAACGAGCAGTACTTC
TRBV7-9	-	-	TRBJ2-1	CASSSPVRLNNEQFF	TGTGCCAGCAGCTCACCGGTCAGGCTGAACAATGAGCAGTTCTTC
TRBV2	few	-	TRBJ1-2	CASSIGQTSGYTF	TGTGCCAGCAGCATTGGACAAACGAGTGGCTACACCTTC
TRBV7-2	few	TRBD2	TRBJ2-5	CASSRTLASQETQYF	TGTGCCAGCAGCAGGACACTAGCGTCCCAAGAGACCCAGTACTTC
TRBV7-2	few	TRBD1	TRBJ1-2	CASSLVRGQGNYGYTF	TGTGCCAGCAGCTTAGTTAGGGGACAGGGGAACTATGGCTACACCTTC
TRBV27	-	-	TRBJ2-1	CASSVGGENEQFF	TGTGCCAGCAGTGTAGGTGGGGAAAATGAGCAGTTCTTC
TRBV12-3/TRBV12-4	once	TRBD2	TRBJ2-2	CASTPPGTSGTGELFF	TGTGCCAGCACCCCTCCGGGGACTAGCGGCACCGGGGAGCTGTTTTTT
TRBV7-2	many	-	TRBJ2-1	CASSILNEQFF	TGTGCCAGCAGCATCCTCAATGAGCAGTTCTTC
TRBV20-1	-	-	TRBJ2-1	CSAPKWESRYNEQFF	TGCAGTGCCCCAAAATGGGAGTCCCGATACAATGAGCAGTTCTTC
TRBV7-9	few	-	TRBJ1-6	CAIPLGDVNSRNSPLHF	TGTGCCATCCCCTTGGGGGACGTGAATAGTAGGAATTCACCCCTCCACTTT
TRBV25-1	-	TRBD1	TRBJ2-7	CASSGPGGRGLYEQYF	TGTGCCAGCAGTGGACCAGGGGGCAGAGGGCTCTACGAGCAGTACTTC
TRBV20-1	few	-	TRBJ1-5	CSARVRGGSNQPQHF	TGCAGTGCTAGGGTCAGGGGAGGAAGCAATCAGCCCCAGCATTTT
TRBV7-2	few	TRBD2	TRBJ2-3	CAGSTVPTSGGTGTDTQYF	TGTGCCGGCAGCACAGTCCCAACTAGCGGGGGTACGGGCACAGATACGCAGTATTTT
TRBV20-1	once	-	TRBJ1-5	CSAGAVDGPQHF	TGCAGTGCTGGCGCCGTCGATGGGCCCCAGCATTTT
TRBV12-3/TRBV12-4	few	TRBD1	TRBJ1-2	CASSLRQGGDYTF	TGTGCCAGCAGTTTAAGACAGGGTGGTGACTACACCTTC
TRBV3-1	-	TRBD2	TRBJ2-5	CASSQDLGTNPNREQYF	TGTGCCAGCAGCCAAGATCTAGGGACTAACCCTAATCGGGAGCAGTACTTC
TRBV20-1	few	TRBD2	TRBJ2-1	CSARRGGSANEQFF	TGCAGTGCCAGACGGGGGGGTAGCGCCAATGAGCAGTTCTTC
TRBV6-6	-	TRBD1	TRBJ1-3	CARSYLDRGLENTIYF	TGTGCCAGAAGTTATTTGGACAGGGGGCTAGAAAACACCATATATTTT
TRBV7-9	-	-	TRBJ2-1	CASSLAYYRGYNEQFF	TGTGCCAGCAGCTTAGCGTATTACCGGGGCTACAATGAGCAGTTCTTC
TRBV6-2/TRBV6-3	few	-	TRBJ2-1	CASSQRASYNEQFF	TGTGCCAGCAGTCAGCGGGCGTCCTACAATGAGCAGTTCTTC
TRBV7-2	-	-	TRBJ2-7	CASSSPPQREQYF	TGTGCCAGCAGCTCACCACCCCAGCGGGAGCAGTACTTC
TRBV2	-	-	TRBJ1-2	CASRVKGPYGYTF	TGTGCCAGCAGGGTTAAGGGACCCTATGGCTACACCTTC